The entry that follows covers one T cell receptor beta chain sequence. As processed by the authors: For nucleated cells, counts were estimated from reference gene primer amplification. Data came from immunoSEQ multiplex PCR; TCRdb stores just in-frame clones and leaves some out. Clone size and the V and J calls come from that table; the DNA yielded D and trimming. The table shows approximately 200,000 clones, with roughly 92% occurring only once. Patients of the Seattle cohort, enrolled during active infection, were followed longitudinally. The data belong to a study of blood T cell repertoires in COVID-19. Per the germline V gene, CDR1 is SEHNR and CDR2 is FQNEAQ (reference sequence). The CDR3 consists of 14 residues. The V segment lost 3 bases and the J segment 3 bases; nucleotides outside the gene matches: 4.

Sequencing input: peripheral blood. The rearrangement joins TRBV7-9 to TRBJ1-1, with 7 bases identical to TRBD1. The source is a man between 25 and 39 years old with COVID-19, enrolled during active disease. The CDR3 DNA reads TGTGCCAGCAGCTTTGGTCAGGGGGACACTGAAGCTTTCTTT. It encodes CASSFGQGDTEAFF.